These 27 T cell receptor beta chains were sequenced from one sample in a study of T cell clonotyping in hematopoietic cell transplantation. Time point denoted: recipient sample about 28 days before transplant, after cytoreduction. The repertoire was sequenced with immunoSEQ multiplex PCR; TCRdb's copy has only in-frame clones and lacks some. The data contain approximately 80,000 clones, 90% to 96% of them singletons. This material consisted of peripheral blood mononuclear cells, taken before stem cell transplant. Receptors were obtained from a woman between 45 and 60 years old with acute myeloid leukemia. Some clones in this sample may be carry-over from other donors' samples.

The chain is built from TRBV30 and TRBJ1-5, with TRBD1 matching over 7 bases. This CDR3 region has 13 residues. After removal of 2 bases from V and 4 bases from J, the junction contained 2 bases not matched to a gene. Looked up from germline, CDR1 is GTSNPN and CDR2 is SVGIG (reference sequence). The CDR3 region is CAWSTGENQPQHF. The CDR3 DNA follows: TGTGCCTGGAGTACAGGGGAGAATCAGCCCCAGCATTTT.

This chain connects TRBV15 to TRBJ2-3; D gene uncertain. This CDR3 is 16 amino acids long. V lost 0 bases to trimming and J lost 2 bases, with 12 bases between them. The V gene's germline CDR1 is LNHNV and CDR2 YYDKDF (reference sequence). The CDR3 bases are TGTGCCACCAGCAGAGATCGGCACAGCTACACAGATACGCAGTATTTT. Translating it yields CATSRDRHSYTDTQYF.

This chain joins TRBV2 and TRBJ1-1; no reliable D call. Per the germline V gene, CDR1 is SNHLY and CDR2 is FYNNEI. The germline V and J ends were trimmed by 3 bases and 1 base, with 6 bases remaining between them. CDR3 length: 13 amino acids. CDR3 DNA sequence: TGTGCCAGCAGTGAGGAAAGGAACACTGAAGCTTTCTTT. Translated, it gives CASSEERNTEAFF.

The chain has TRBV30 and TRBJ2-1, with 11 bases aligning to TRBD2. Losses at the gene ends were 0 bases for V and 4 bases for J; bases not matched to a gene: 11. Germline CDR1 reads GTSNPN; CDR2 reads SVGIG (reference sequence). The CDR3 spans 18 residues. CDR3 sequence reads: CAWSVTRWSSGGYNEQFF. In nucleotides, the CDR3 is TGTGCCTGGAGTGTAACCCGGTGGTCTAGCGGGGGGTACAATGAGCAGTTCTTC.

The CDR3 sequence: CASSLRGIFDQPQHF. The CDR3 DNA is TGTGCCAGCAGTTTAAGGGGCATTTTTGATCAGCCCCAGCATTTT. The chain recombines TRBV28 with TRBJ1-5; TRBD1 is a possible D gene (5 bases). CDR3 length: 15 amino acids. V shed 2 bases and J shed 5 bases, with 13 bases lying between them. From germline, CDR1 is MDHEN and CDR2 SYDVKM.

Written as DNA, the CDR3 is TGTGCCAGCAGTGAGACAGGGGGGGATGAGCAGTTCTTC. Its protein is CASSETGGDEQFF. V usage is TRBV2 and J usage is TRBJ2-1; TRBD1 agrees at 9 bases. The J segment lost 8 bases and the V segment lost 3 bases, leaving 2 bases of the junction unmatched. The CDR3 has 13 residues. Germline lookup yields CDR1 SNHLY and CDR2 FYNNEI.

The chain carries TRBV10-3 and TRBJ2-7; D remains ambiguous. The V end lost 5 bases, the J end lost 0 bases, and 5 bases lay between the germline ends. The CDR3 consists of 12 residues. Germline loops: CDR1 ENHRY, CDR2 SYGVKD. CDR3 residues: CAISILSYEQYF. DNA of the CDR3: TGTGCCATCAGTATCCTCTCCTACGAGCAGTACTTC.

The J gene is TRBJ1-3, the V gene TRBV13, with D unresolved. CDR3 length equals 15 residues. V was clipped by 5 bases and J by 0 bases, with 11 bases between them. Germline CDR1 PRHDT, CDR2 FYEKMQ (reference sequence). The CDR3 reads CASSPLLSSGNTIYF. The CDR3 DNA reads TGTGCCAGCAGCCCCCTCCTGAGCTCTGGAAACACCATATATTTT.

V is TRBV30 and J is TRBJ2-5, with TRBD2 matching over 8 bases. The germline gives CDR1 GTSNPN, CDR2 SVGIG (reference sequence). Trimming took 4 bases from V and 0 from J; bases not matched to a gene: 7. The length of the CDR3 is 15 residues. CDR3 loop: CAWIPVAGNQETQYF. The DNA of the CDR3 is TGTGCCTGGATCCCTGTAGCGGGGAACCAAGAGACCCAGTACTTC. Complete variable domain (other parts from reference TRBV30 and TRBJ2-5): SQTIHQWPATLVQPVGSPLSLECTVEGTSNPNLYWYRQAAGRGLQLLFYSVGIGQISSEVPQNLSASRPQDRQFILSSKKLLLSDSGFYLCAWIPVAGNQETQYFGPGTRLLVL.

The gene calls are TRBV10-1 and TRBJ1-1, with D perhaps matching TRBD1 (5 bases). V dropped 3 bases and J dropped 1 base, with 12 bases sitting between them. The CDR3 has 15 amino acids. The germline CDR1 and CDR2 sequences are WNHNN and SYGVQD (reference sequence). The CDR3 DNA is TGCGCCAGCAGTGAATCGGGACGGAAGAACACTGAAGCTTTCTTT. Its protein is CASSESGRKNTEAFF.

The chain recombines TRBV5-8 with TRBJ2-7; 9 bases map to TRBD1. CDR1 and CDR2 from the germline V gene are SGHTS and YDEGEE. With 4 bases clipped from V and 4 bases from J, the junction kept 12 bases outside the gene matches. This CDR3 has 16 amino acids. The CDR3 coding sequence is TGTGCCAGCAGCACCGGGACAGGGTTTCGGGATTACGAGCAGTACTTC. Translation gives CASSTGTGFRDYEQYF.

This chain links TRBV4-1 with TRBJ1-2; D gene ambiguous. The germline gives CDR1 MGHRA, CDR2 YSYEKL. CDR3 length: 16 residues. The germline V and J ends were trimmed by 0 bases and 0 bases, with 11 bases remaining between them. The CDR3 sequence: CASSQDSGHTNYGYTF. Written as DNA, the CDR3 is TGCGCCAGCAGCCAAGATAGTGGTCATACTAACTATGGCTACACCTTC.

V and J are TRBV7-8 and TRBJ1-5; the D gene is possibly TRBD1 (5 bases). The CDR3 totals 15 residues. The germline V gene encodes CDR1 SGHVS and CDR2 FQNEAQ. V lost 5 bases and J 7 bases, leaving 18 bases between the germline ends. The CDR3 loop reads CASSRSPGREQPQHF. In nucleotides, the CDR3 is TGTGCCAGCAGCCGCTCGCCAGGGCGTGAACAGCCCCAGCATTTT.

CDR3 region: CASSYYSGRAGSYEQYF. As DNA, the CDR3 is TGTGCCAGCAGCTATTATAGCGGGAGGGCCGGCTCCTACGAGCAGTACTTC. The V and J genes are TRBV11-2 and TRBJ2-7; 11 bases fit TRBD2. The CDR3 sequence is 17 residues long. V trimming: 4 bases; J trimming: 0 bases; junction bases outside the gene matches: 8. Germline V lookup: CDR1 SGHAT, CDR2 FQNNGV.

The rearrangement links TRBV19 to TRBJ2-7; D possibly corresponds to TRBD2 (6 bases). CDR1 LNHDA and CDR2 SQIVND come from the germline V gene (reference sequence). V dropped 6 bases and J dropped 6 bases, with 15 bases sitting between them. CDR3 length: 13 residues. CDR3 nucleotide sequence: TGTGCCAGTAGCGGACTAATTAGCGGCGAGCAGTACTTC. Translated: CASSGLISGEQYF.

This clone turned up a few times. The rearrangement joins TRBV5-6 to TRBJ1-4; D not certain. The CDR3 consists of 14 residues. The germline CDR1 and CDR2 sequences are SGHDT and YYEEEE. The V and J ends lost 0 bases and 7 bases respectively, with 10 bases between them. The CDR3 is CASSLVGLPEKLFF. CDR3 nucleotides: TGTGCCAGCAGCTTGGTGGGTCTCCCTGAAAAACTGTTTTTT. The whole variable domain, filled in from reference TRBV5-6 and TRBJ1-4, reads DAGVTQSPTHLIKTRGQQVTLRCSPKSGHDTVSWYQQALGQGPQFIFQYYEEEERQRGNFPDRFSGHQFPNYSSELNVNALLLGDSALYLCASSLVGLPEKLFFGSGTQLSVL.

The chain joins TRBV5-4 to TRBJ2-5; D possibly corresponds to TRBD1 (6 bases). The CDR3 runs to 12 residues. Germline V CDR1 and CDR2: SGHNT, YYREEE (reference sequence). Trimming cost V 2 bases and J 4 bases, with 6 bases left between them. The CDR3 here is CASSFRGETQYF. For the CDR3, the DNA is TGTGCCAGCAGCTTCAGGGGAGAGACCCAGTACTTC.

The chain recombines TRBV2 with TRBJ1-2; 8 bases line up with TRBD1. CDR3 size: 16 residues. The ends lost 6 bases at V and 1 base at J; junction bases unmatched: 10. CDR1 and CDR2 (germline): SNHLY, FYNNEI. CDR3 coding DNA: TGTGCCAGCAGGCCAGACAAAGGACAGGGTAACTATGGCTACACCTTC. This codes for CASRPDKGQGNYGYTF. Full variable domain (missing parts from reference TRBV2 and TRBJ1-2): EPEVTQTPSHQVTQMGQEVILRCVPISNHLYFYWYRQILGQKVEFLVSFYNNEISEKSEIFDDQFSVERPDGSNFTLKIRSTKLEDSAMYFCASRPDKGQGNYGYTFGSGTRLTVV.

The CDR3: CASSYAGGADGYTF. The CDR3 nucleotides read TGTGCCAGCAGTTACGCAGGGGGCGCAGATGGCTACACCTTC. The chain couples TRBV6-5 to TRBJ1-2; TRBD1 agrees at 8 bases. CDR3 length: 14 residues. V shed 2 bases, J shed 6 bases, and the junction held 5 bases outside the gene matches. The V gene's germline CDR1 is MNHEY and CDR2 SVGAGI.

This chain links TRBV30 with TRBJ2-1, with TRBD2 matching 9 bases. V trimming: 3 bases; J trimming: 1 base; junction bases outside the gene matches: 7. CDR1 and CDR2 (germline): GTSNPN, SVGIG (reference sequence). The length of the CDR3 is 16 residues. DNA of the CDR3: TGTGCCTGGAGCGGCGGGGGGGCCAGTTCCTACAATGAGCAGTTCTTC. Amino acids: CAWSGGGASSYNEQFF.

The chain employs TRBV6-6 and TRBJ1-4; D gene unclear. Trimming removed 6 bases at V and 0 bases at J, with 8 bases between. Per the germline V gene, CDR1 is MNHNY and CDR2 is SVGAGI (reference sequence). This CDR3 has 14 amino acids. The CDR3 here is CASRPGATNEKLFF. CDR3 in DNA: TGTGCCAGCAGACCCGGGGCAACTAATGAAAAACTGTTTTTT.

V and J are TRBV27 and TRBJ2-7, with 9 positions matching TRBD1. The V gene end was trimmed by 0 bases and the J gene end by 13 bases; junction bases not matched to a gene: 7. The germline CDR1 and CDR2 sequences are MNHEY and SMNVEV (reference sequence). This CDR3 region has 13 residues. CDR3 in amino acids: CASSLSGGDRVYF. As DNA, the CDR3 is TGTGCCAGCAGTTTATCAGGCGGGGACAGGGTTTACTTC.

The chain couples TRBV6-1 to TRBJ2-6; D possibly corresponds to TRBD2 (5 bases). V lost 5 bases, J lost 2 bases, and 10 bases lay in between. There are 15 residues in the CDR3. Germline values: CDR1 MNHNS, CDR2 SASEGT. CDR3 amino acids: CASSNTGTGANVLTF. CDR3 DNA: TGTGCCAGCAGTAATACCGGGACTGGGGCCAACGTCCTGACTTTC.

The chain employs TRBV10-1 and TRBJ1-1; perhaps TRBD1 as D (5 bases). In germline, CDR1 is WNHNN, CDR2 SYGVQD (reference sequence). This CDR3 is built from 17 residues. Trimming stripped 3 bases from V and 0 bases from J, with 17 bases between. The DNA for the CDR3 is TGCGCCAGCAGTGACGGGGCAGCGGGTGGTATGAACACTGAAGCTTTCTTT. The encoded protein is CASSDGAAGGMNTEAFF.

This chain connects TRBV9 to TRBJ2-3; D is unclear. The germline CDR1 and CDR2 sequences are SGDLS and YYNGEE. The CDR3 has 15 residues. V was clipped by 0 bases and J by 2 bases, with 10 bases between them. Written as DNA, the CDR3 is TGTGCCAGCAGCGTAGGTGCAGGCATCACAGATACGCAGTATTTT. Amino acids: CASSVGAGITDTQYF.

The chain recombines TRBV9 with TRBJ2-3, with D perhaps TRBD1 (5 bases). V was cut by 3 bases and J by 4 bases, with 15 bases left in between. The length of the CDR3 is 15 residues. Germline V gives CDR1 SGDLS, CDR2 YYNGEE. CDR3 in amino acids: CASSDRKTIADTQYF. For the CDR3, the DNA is TGTGCCAGCAGCGACAGGAAAACTATCGCAGATACGCAGTATTTT.

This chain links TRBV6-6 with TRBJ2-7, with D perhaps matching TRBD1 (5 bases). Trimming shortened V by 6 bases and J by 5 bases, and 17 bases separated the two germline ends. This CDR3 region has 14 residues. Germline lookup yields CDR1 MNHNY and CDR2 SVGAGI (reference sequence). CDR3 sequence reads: CASRLIQGSDEQYF. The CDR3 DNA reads TGTGCCAGCAGATTGATTCAGGGATCCGACGAGCAGTACTTC.